This TCR beta chain appears in the sequencing data of a study of blood T cells in healthy people across ages. Notes on the study in general: Because donor CMV status was unknown, expanded clonotype changes were possibly confounded.

This CDR3 region has 17 residues. Trimming removed 4 bases from V and 5 bases from J, with 26 bases in between. Germline V gene sequence: CDR1 SQVTM, CDR2 ANQGSEA. This clonotype has a handful of counts. Its matching antigen is unknown. A second PCR, run for roughly 6 to 11 cycles, used a sample-barcoded 5' primer plus a J-beta primer mix. TCRdb analysed the 5' RACE reads with MiXCR anew, one entry per CDR3 protein. The table records almost 550,000 distinct CDR3 sequences, 20% to 30% of them present only once. These sequences were also reported in another study, on T cells of mothers and their children.

The specimen was blood. The receptor's source is a boy aged 5-17 years in good health. The chain has TRBV29-1 and TRBJ1-2; weak D call: TRBD1 (6 bases). The CDR3 region has the DNA TGCAGCGTTGTTCAGCAGGGGTCGGGGAACGTCCCGTATGGCTACACCTTC. It translates to CSVVQQGSGNVPYGYTF.